Reported below is one TCR beta chain. The antigen this receptor binds is unknown. Base qualities are not provided; no much larger clone lies one nucleotide away. Library preparation used the immunoSEQ multiplex PCR assay. For the multiplex PCR, a mixture combining 60 forward primers for TCR Vbeta segments and 13 reverse primers for TCR Jbeta segments was used. The CDR3 region of rearranged TCR beta genes was amplified from genomic DNA with a multiplex PCR assay. The amplified TCR beta libraries were sequenced on the Illumina HiSeq System as 87-base-pair reads. In the original analysis: A later analysis tallied around 87 million unique TCR beta chains across the roughly 610 repertoires, and about 10 million of those chains were shared by two or more donors. To remove PCR and sequencing errors, raw reads were error-corrected and collapsed into unique sequences using a nearest-neighbor algorithm that merged closely related sequences. CDR3 sequences were aligned to IMGT reference sequences to assign V, D and J gene segments. For a sequence to be retained, a match of at least six nucleotides to both a V gene segment and a J gene segment was required. A rearrangement counted as productive if the CDR3 had no stop codons and remained in frame with V and J, and every other rearrangement counted as non-productive. CDR3 was defined according to IMGT convention as the region running from the second conserved V-encoded cysteine to the conserved J-encoded phenylalanine. In an earlier analysis of more than 550 of the donors, sequences lacking an unambiguous match to a single V gene segment were excluded. An earlier analysis of around 600 of the donors classified V segments as functional when productive rearrangements were above 56.7% and as segregating when the standard deviation between donors was above 5%. A statistical classification framework was developed to diagnose cytomegalovirus status using the catalog of TCR beta chain sequences. A later analysis assigned V and J genes by comparing TCR nucleotide sequences with IMGT/GENE-DB human TR gene sequences. Using the TCRdist pipeline, a later analysis assigned CDR3 sequences along with most-parsimonious VDJ recombination scenarios. In a later analysis, every TCR beta chain was defined by the combination of its CDR3 amino acid sequence and its V-gene family, and reads without a unique V-gene family were dropped. In a later analysis, a few hundred highly shared, low-generation-probability nucleotide sequences were removed to address suspected cross-contamination and a sequencing artifact. In a later analysis, a clonal expansion index was calculated for each public chain from normalized within-repertoire ranks of inferred template counts. A later analysis computed generation probabilities with a VDJ recombination model fitted to out-of-frame rearrangements, and checked the results against IGoR. A later analysis scored TCR-TCR, TCR-HLA and TCR-CMV co-occurrence with hypergeometric tests, applying a repertoire-size bias correction to TCR pairs. False discovery rates were estimated in a later analysis by permuting HLA or CMV assignments 20 times. In a later analysis, co-occurring TCRs were grouped using DBSCAN, with TCRdist sequence similarity added in when clustering inside HLA-allele-positive subsets. Repertoires with fewer than 30,000 or more than 120,000 public chains were left out of co-occurrence clustering, as were five repertoires with anomalous nucleotide sharing. Not all clones reach the TCRdb copy of this immuneACCESS table, which keeps in-frame sequences only. Checked studies attribute under half of the gap to unresolved V genes and leave the rest unexplained. V and J calls and clone size come straight from that table; D and trimming were deduced from the DNA. The sample table records fewer than 250,000 clones; 70% to 80% of these occur just once. Roughly 0.4% of the sample rests with the top ten.

CDR1 is given as MDHEN and CDR2 as SYDVKM, both from the germline V gene. Here V drops 5 bases and J drops 7 bases, and the junction holds 8 bases not matched to any gene. Measured from the cysteine to the phenylalanine, the CDR3 is 13 residues long. Kept here is only the CDR3 DNA, which spans 39 bases and is read in frame from base 1. These data originate in a study of cytomegalovirus exposure and HLA in healthy donors (dated by TCRdb to about 2017). The study in broad terms: An earlier analysis of some 600 of the donors reported 250 to 350 Gb of sequence data and 100 million to 120 million unique TCR beta sequences obtained from some 170 million T cells. Roughly 290 gigabases of sequencing data and around 80 million unique TCR sequences made up an early release that covered some 640 HLA-typed donors. Of the roughly 400 genotyped donors, 65% to 90% fell in the genetic ancestry cluster associated with self-reported Caucasian donors. The study aimed to test whether signatures of past pathogen exposure could be identified by cataloging public T cell receptors. Using immunosequencing, the study profiled T cell repertoires from some 670 subjects and related those repertoires to cytomegalovirus serostatus. In addition to the first cohort of several hundred subjects, a separate validation cohort of approximately 110 different subjects was used. The study combined high-throughput TCR immunosequencing, statistical association of individual TCRs with disease status, and machine learning to predict cytomegalovirus infection status. A later analysis re-examined previously published TCR beta repertoires from more than 550 donors and added high-resolution HLA genotyping to investigate patterns of TCR occurrence. In the later analysis, no new phenotypic data were used to find candidate immune exposures; instead, reliance was placed on TCR beta sequences and their occurrence across donors. To decide whether each TCR beta V gene segment behaved as functional or pseudogenic, an earlier analysis of approximately 620 of the donors relied on high-throughput TCR beta sequencing. Alongside the repertoire data, information on donor age, sex, ethnicity and CMV serostatus was compiled. Genome-wide SNP genotypes for about 60% of the roughly 670 donors were used in a later genetic analysis, which treated that subset as a discovery cohort. Every repertoire in the discovery cohort had been generated on one and the same sequencing platform. HLA typing covered class I and class II loci at four-digit resolution. Typing coverage varied by locus: about 629-640 donors for A, B, C, DRB1 and DQB1; 522 for DQA1; more than 600 for DPA1; roughly 470 for DPB1. Roughly 5 DR-DQ haplotypes were treated as single units for association and clustering because of strong linkage in the cohort. Across 300 to 400 genotyped donors of the cohort, an average of about 200,000 unique TCR beta nucleotide sequences per donor were sequenced, and 15% to 20% of those sequences were non-productive.

In total, 666 healthy bone marrow donors made up the cohort. All cohort members were sampled while nominally healthy, although unrecorded immune exposures were likely present. The donor tested CMV seropositive and was one of the 289 seropositive cohort members. Every donor gave a peripheral blood sample, and the peripheral blood mononuclear cells from that sample were used for TCR beta sequencing. The Qiagen DNeasy Blood Extraction Kit was used to extract genomic DNA from the blood cell samples. Points the paper makes about the study in general: A further reported finding was that TCR beta sequences accurately predicted the HLA-A and HLA-B alleles for most subjects in the first cohort. In an earlier analysis of around 500 of the donors, most TCR beta V segments appeared in productive rearrangements about 90% or about 30% of the time, broadly matching IMGT annotations. Because HLA typing was missing for some donors at each locus, association tests included only the typed subset. According to a later analysis, most CMV-associated TCR beta chains appeared to be HLA-restricted, and the HLA associations seemed to be driven largely by CMV exposure. When HLA alleles, especially DR and DQ, strongly co-occurred, attributing TCR associations to individual alleles was difficult. In a later analysis, TCR association rates were found to vary across HLA loci, with the most associated TCRs seen for DRB1 alleles and the fewest for HLA-C alleles. At a false discovery rate of 0.05, a later analysis linked roughly 17,000 TCR beta sequences to specific HLA alleles. An association between a missense DCLRE1C variant and V-gene and J-gene trimming of TCR beta chains was found in a later genetic analysis and replicated in an independent cohort. The classifier was reported to diagnose cytomegalovirus status with high specificity and sensitivity in both the original cohort and the validation cohort. Because counts were too low, seventeen rarely observed V segments, including chromosome 9 orphons, were excluded from the earlier analysis of under 650 of the donors. In vitro tests confirmed that a few of the cytomegalovirus-associated TCR beta chains recognize cytomegalovirus antigens. The only immune exposure information available for the cohort was CMV serostatus. According to the authors, the approach could potentially be generalized to other disease states and immunological phenotypes. The study gave a list of roughly 150 TCR beta chains associated with cytomegalovirus. Roughly uniform sequencing depth across donors was assumed in presence/absence analyses, although this assumption may not hold. Linkage disequilibrium might explain the correlated functional status among segregating V segments, but an unknown experimental factor could not be excluded. Because the 87-base-pair reads could not distinguish some IMGT-functional V segments, including TRBV6-2 and TRBV6-3, those segments were excluded. A cluster of highly shared sequence variants was judged likely to be a technical artifact of the sequencing pipeline. According to a later genetic analysis, donors in an Asian-associated ancestry cluster had fewer N-insertions in productive TCRs than the roughly 670-donor mean. According to a later analysis, parvovirus B19, influenza, CMV and Epstein-Barr virus appeared linked to several top co-occurrence clusters. In a later analysis, HLA-associated TCR beta chains were found to be more clonally expanded and to have lower generation probabilities than equally common non-associated chains. The cohort was sequenced for TCR beta chains only, and without alpha or paired-chain data the features that could be detected were limited. Across donors, most TCR sequences were observed very rarely, whereas some public TCRs were present in many individuals.

This TCR was recovered from a male donor in good health and CMV-seropositive. Material: PBMCs. The chain joins TRBV28 to TRBJ2-7; TRBD1 agrees with 7 junctional bases. The CDR3 protein: CASSRSGGREQYF. The DNA sequence is given as TGTGCCAGCAGTCGATCAGGGGGTCGGGAGCAGTACTTC.